These T cell receptor beta chains were read from a single sample in a study of CD8 T cells in Susac syndrome. One entry per CDR3 protein results from TCRdb running MiXCR on the immunoSEQ multiplex PCR reads. This sample carries 200,000 to 250,000 distinct CDR3 sequences, 95% of them seen once, and the ten largest clones take 0.095%. What was sequenced was CD4+ T cells from PBMCs. All receptors come from a human donor with multiple sclerosis. Each CDR3 is given with its conserved first and last residue. D genes are given only for firm matches. Only part of the rows carry a size: once, few, many, or a class if the clone is expanded.

clone_size j_call d_call v_call cdr3_nt cdr3_aa
NA TRBJ1-1 TRBD1 TRBV9 TGTGCCAGCAGCGCGGACAGGGAGACTGAAGCTTTCTTT CASSADRETEAFF
NA TRBJ1-1 NA TRBV30 TGTGCCTGGAGTGTAGGGGACTTGAACACTGAAGCTTTCTTT CAWSVGDLNTEAFF
once TRBJ2-7 NA TRBV5-1 TGCGCCAGCAGCTTTGGCCAGGGGCTTCCCTACGAGCAGTACTTC CASSFGQGLPYEQYF
NA TRBJ2-7 TRBD2 TRBV27 TGTGCCAGCAGTTTACTTGGGGCCGGGAGGGCCTACGAGCAGTACTTC CASSLLGAGRAYEQYF
NA TRBJ2-3 TRBD2 TRBV5-4 TGTGCCAGCAGCTTGACTAGCGAAACAGATACGCAGTATTTT CASSLTSETDTQYF
NA TRBJ2-7 NA TRBV29-1 TGCAGCGTGCAGGGTTATAGCTCCTACGAGCAGTACTTC CSVQGYSSYEQYF
NA TRBJ2-7 NA TRBV20-1 TGCAGTGCTACTCACCAAAACGAGCAGTACTTC CSATHQNEQYF
NA TRBJ1-2 TRBD1 TRBV19 TGTGCCAGTAGTCCGTTGACAGGGGGCGTATATGGCTACACCTTC CASSPLTGGVYGYTF
NA TRBJ1-1 NA TRBV20-1 TGCAGTGCTCCTAGCTCCCCTGGGAACACTGAAGCTTTCTTT CSAPSSPGNTEAFF
NA TRBJ2-1 TRBD1 TRBV24-1 TGTGCCGCCAGTGATTTATCATCCGGGACAGTGATGGTCAATGAGCAGTTCTTC CAASDLSSGTVMVNEQFF
NA TRBJ1-2 TRBD1 TRBV20-1 TGCAGTGCTAGACCGACAGGGGACTATGGCTACACCTTC CSARPTGDYGYTF
NA TRBJ2-3 NA TRBV12-5 TGTGCTAGTGGACCTGGCGACCCCAGGGGAGATACGCAGTATTTT CASGPGDPRGDTQYF
NA TRBJ1-6 TRBD1 TRBV7-2 TGTGCCAGCAGCTTAGGGACAGGGGATTATTCACCCCTCCACTTT CASSLGTGDYSPLHF
NA TRBJ2-7 TRBD1 TRBV6-1 TGTGCCAGCAGTGAAAGGGGGCCGTCCTACGAGCAGTACTTC CASSERGPSYEQYF
many TRBJ1-2 NA TRBV18 TGTGCCAGCAGCCCCGACAGGAACTATGGCTACACCTTC CASSPDRNYGYTF
NA TRBJ1-4 NA TRBV3-1 TGTGCCAGCAGCCGAAGGACAGACGAACTGTTTTTT CASSRRTDELFF
NA TRBJ2-1 TRBD2 TRBV6-2/TRBV6-3 TGTGCCAGCAGAATTTCCCGGGGGGGCCGTGGTGAGCAGTTCTTC CASRISRGGRGEQFF
NA TRBJ1-5 NA TRBV20-1 TGCAGTGCTAGGGTGCAGGGGTGGAACAATCAGCCCCAGCATTTT CSARVQGWNNQPQHF
NA TRBJ1-2 NA TRBV30 TGTGCCGAAGGGCCAGCCTATGGCTACACCTTC CAEGPAYGYTF
NA TRBJ2-7 NA TRBV4-1 TGCGCCAGCAGCCAAGTCGAGGGATCCTACGAGCAGTACTTC CASSQVEGSYEQYF
NA TRBJ1-2 NA TRBV12-3/TRBV12-4 TGTGCCAGTGGAGGGGATTTCCATGGCTACACCTTC CASGGDFHGYTF
NA TRBJ2-3 NA TRBV6-6 TGTGCCAGCAGTGGCGCGGGGTGGAGCACAGATACGCAGTATTTT CASSGAGWSTDTQYF
NA TRBJ2-5 NA TRBV20-1 TGCAGTGCTAGTAAAAGCGGGGAGACCCAGTACTTC CSASKSGETQYF
NA TRBJ2-3 TRBD2 TRBV15 TGTGCCACCAGCAGAGGGACTAGCGGGAGCACAGATACGCAGTATTTT CATSRGTSGSTDTQYF
NA TRBJ2-5 TRBD1 TRBV7-2 TGTGCCAGCAGCCTCAGGACAGGACCCCAAGAGACCCAGTACTTC CASSLRTGPQETQYF
NA TRBJ1-2 TRBD1 TRBV29-1 TGCAGCGTCCGGACAGGGGAAGGGGGTGGCTACACCTTC CSVRTGEGGGYTF
once TRBJ2-5 NA TRBV30 TGTGCCTGGAGCGGGACCCCGGAGACCCAGTACTTC CAWSGTPETQYF
NA TRBJ2-5 TRBD2 TRBV30 TGTGCCTCAGCCGCAGGGAGGGTAGAGACCCAGTACTTC CASAAGRVETQYF
NA TRBJ2-1 TRBD2 TRBV4-1 TGCGCCAGCAGCCCGACTAGCGGAACCTTCGAGCAGTTCTTC CASSPTSGTFEQFF
NA TRBJ2-3 TRBD2 TRBV29-1 TGCAGCGTCCGGACTAGCGGGTTTGGCACAGATACGCAGTATTTT CSVRTSGFGTDTQYF
NA TRBJ2-1 TRBD1 TRBV29-1 TGCAGCGTGACAGGGGACTCCTACAATGAGCAGTTCTTC CSVTGDSYNEQFF
NA TRBJ1-1 NA TRBV12-3/TRBV12-4 TGTGCCAGCAGTTATGCCATACAGGCTTTCTTT CASSYAIQAFF
NA TRBJ1-2 TRBD1 TRBV5-1 TGCGCCAGCAGCACCGGACAGGGGGCTGATGGCTACACCTTC CASSTGQGADGYTF
NA TRBJ1-2 NA TRBV12-3/TRBV12-4 TGTGCCAGCAGTGGGGACACCGCTAACTATGGCTACACCTTC CASSGDTANYGYTF
NA TRBJ2-7 NA TRBV11-1 TGTGCCAGCAGCAACTTAGGAGGCGAGCAGTACTTC CASSNLGGEQYF
NA TRBJ2-5 NA TRBV29-1 TGCAGCGTTGGCCACTCTCAAGAGACCCAGTACTTC CSVGHSQETQYF
few TRBJ2-3 NA TRBV14 TGTGCCAGCAGCCAAGGAATATCGGCCACAGATACGCAGTATTTT CASSQGISATDTQYF
NA TRBJ1-2 NA TRBV6-5 TGTGCCAGCAGTTACTCGAGGGCAGGGAACTATGGCTACACCTTC CASSYSRAGNYGYTF
NA TRBJ2-5 TRBD1 TRBV4-2 TGTGCCAGCAGCCAAGCGGGACAGCCGCAAGAGACCCAGTACTTC CASSQAGQPQETQYF
NA TRBJ2-3 NA TRBV27 TGTGCCAGCCGAGACCCTAGATTAACAGATACGCAGTATTTT CASRDPRLTDTQYF
NA TRBJ1-2 NA TRBV20-1 TGCAGTGCTAGAGATCACCAGACCCAGACGGATGGCTACACCTTC CSARDHQTQTDGYTF
NA TRBJ2-3 TRBD2 TRBV5-1 TGCGCCAGCAGCTTCACCGGGACTAGGATCACAGATACGCAGTATTTT CASSFTGTRITDTQYF
NA TRBJ2-3 NA TRBV29-1 TGCAGCGCCGAGGGGGACACAGGCACAGATACGCAGTATTTT CSAEGDTGTDTQYF
NA TRBJ2-2 TRBD2 TRBV4-1 TGCGCCAGCAGCCCCGTGGGGAGGGGGAACACCGGGGAGCTGTTTTTT CASSPVGRGNTGELFF
NA TRBJ2-7 NA TRBV5-1 TGCGCCAGCAGCACTTCCTCCTACGAGCAGTACTTC CASSTSSYEQYF
NA TRBJ2-7 TRBD2 TRBV20-1 TGCAGTGCTAGAGATCCCTTCCCGGGACTAGCGGGAGTCCTCTCCTACGAGCAGTACTTC CSARDPFPGLAGVLSYEQYF
NA TRBJ1-2 TRBD1 TRBV30 TGTGCCTGGAGTTTTACAGGGGGCGGCTATGGCTACACCTTC CAWSFTGGGYGYTF
NA TRBJ2-1 TRBD1 TRBV6-1 TGTGCCAGCAGCAGGGACAGGGCGGGCAATGAGCAGTTCTTC CASSRDRAGNEQFF
NA TRBJ1-2 NA TRBV2 TGTGCCAGCGTCCCACTGGACTATGGCTACACCTTC CASVPLDYGYTF
NA TRBJ2-1 TRBD2 TRBV4-1 TGCGCCAGCAGCCAAGGTGTGGTAGCGGGTTATGAGCAGTTCTTC CASSQGVVAGYEQFF
NA TRBJ2-7 TRBD2 TRBV20-1 TGCAGTGCTAGAGACCCAAGACTAGCTTGGAGCTACGAGCAGTACTTC CSARDPRLAWSYEQYF
NA TRBJ2-5 TRBD2 TRBV29-1 TGCAGCGTGGGACTAGCGTCATTTGGGGAGACCCAGTACTTC CSVGLASFGETQYF
NA TRBJ1-1 NA TRBV3-1 TGTGCCAGCAGTCAACAGGGACGAGGCACTGAAGCTTTCTTT CASSQQGRGTEAFF